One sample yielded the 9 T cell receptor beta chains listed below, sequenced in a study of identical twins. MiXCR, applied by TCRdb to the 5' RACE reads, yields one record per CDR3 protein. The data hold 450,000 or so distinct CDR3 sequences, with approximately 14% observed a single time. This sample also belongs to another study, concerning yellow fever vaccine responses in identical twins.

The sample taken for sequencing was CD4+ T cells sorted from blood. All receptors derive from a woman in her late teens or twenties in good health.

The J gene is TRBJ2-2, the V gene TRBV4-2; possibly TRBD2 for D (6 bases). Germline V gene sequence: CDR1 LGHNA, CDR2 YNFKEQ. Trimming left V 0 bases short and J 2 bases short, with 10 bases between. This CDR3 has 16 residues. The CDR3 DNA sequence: TGTGCCAGCAGCCAAGAACTGGCGGGAAACACCGGGGAGCTGTTTTTT. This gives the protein CASSQELAGNTGELFF.

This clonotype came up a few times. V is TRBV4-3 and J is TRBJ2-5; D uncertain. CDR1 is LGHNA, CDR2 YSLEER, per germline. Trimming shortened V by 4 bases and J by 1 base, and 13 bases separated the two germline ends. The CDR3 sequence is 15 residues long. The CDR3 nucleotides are TGCGCCAGCAGCCCGAGCCGGGTGGCCCAAGAGACCCAGTACTTC. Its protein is CASSPSRVAQETQYF.

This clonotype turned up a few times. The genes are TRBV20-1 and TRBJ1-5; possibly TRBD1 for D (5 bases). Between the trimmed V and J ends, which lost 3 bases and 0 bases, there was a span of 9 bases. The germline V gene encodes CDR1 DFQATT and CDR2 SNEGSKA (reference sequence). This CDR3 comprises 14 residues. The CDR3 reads CSASRGDSNQPQHF. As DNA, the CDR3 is TGCAGTGCTAGTCGGGGGGATAGCAATCAGCCCCAGCATTTT.

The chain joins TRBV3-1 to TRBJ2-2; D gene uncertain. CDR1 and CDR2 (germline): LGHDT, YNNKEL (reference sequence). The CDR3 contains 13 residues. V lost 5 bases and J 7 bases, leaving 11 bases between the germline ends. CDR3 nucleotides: TGTGCCAGCAGCGGTAATGTCCACGGGGAGCTGTTTTTT. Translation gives CASSGNVHGELFF. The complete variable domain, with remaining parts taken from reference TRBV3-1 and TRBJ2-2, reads DTAVSQTPKYLVTQMGNDKSIKCEQNLGHDTMYWYKQDSKKFLKIMFSYNNKELIINETVPNRFSPKSPDKAHLNLHINSLELGDSAVYFCASSGNVHGELFFGEGSRLTVL.

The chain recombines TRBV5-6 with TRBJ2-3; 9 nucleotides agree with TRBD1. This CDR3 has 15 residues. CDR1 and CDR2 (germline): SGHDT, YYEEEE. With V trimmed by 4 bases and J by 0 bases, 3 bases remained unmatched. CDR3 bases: TGTGCCAGCAGCATTGACAGGGGGAGCACAGATACGCAGTATTTT. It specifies CASSIDRGSTDTQYF.

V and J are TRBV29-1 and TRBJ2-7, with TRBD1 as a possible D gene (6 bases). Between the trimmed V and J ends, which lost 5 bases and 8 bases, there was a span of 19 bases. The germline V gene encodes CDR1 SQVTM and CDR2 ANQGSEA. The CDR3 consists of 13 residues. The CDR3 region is CSVIYGGKSQQYF. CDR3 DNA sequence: TGCAGCGTTATTTATGGGGGCAAGAGCCAGCAGTACTTC.

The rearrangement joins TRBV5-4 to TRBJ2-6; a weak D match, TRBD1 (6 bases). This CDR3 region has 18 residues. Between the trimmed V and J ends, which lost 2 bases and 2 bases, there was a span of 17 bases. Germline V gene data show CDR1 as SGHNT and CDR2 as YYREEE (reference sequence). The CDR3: CASSFTAPTGTGANVLTF. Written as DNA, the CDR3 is TGTGCCAGCAGCTTTACGGCCCCTACAGGGACTGGGGCCAACGTCCTGACTTTC. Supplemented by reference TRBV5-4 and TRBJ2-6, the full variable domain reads ETGVTQSPTHLIKTRGQQVTLRCSSQSGHNTVSWYQQALGQGPQFIFQYYREEENGRGNFPPRFSGLQFPNYSSELNVNALELDDSALYLCASSFTAPTGTGANVLTFGAGSRLTVL.

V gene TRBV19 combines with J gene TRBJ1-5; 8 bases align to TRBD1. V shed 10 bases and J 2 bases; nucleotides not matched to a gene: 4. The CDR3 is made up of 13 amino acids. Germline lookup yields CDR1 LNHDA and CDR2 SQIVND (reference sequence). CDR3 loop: CATLGQGNQPQHF. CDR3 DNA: TGTGCCACCTTGGGACAGGGCAATCAGCCCCAGCATTTT.

The CDR3 DNA is TGTGCCAGCAGCACAGGACTAGCGGGATCCCAAGAGACCCAGTACTTC. Amino acids: CASSTGLAGSQETQYF. The J gene is TRBJ2-5, the V gene TRBV9; TRBD2 matches 12 bases. Germline CDR1 reads SGDLS; CDR2 reads YYNGEE. Trimming at V came to 4 bases and at J to 1 base, leaving 5 bases not matched to a gene. This CDR3 region has 16 residues.